One sample yielded the 2 T cell receptor beta chains listed below, sequenced in a study of cytomegalovirus exposure and HLA in healthy donors. 13 Jbeta primers and 60 Vbeta primers were used for the PCR. Clones were read by immunoSEQ multiplex PCR, and TCRdb kept only the in-frame ones, dropping some. The sample has 85,000 to 100,000 clones, around 60% seen once. Input material: PBMCs. These receptors were taken from a man aged 60 to 69 in good health and CMV-seronegative.

This clone was picked up a small number of times. The chain links TRBV7-3 to TRBJ2-2; 9 nucleotides line up with TRBD2. V lost 5 bases to trimming and J lost 0 bases; unmatched junction nucleotides: 7. This CDR3 region has 17 residues. The germline V gene encodes CDR1 SGHTA and CDR2 FQGTGA. CDR3 amino acids: CASSPIAGASNTGELFF. The CDR3 nucleotides are TGTGCCAGCAGCCCTATAGCGGGGGCCTCGAACACCGGGGAGCTGTTTTTT.

The V call is TRBV30, the J call TRBJ2-7; 8 nucleotides line up with TRBD1. Trimming cost V 3 bases and J 5 bases; bases outside gene matches: 6. Germline V gives CDR1 GTSNPN, CDR2 SVGIG (reference sequence). CDR3 size: 13 residues. The CDR3 protein is CAWRTTGANEQYF. The DNA of the CDR3 is TGTGCCTGGAGGACGACAGGGGCAAACGAGCAGTACTTC.